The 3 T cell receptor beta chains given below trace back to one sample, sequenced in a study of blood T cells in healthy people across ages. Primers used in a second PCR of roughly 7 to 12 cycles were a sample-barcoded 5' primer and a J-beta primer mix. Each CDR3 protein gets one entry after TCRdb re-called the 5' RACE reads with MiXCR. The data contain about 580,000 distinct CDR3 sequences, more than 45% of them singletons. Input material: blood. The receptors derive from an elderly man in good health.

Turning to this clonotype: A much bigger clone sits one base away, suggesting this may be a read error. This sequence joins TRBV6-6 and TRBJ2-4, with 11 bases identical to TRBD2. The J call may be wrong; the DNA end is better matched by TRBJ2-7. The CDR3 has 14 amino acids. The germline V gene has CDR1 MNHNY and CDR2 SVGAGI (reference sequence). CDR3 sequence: CASRRTSGHDEQYF. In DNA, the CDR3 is TGTGCCAGCAGGAGGACTAGCGGGCATGACGAGCAGTACTTC.

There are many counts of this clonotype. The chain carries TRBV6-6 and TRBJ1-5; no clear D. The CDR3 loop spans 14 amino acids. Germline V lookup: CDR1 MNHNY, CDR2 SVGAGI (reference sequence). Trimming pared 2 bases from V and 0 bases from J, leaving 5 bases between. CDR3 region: CASSYGDSNQPQHF. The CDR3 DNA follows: TGTGCCAGCAGTTACGGGGATAGCAATCAGCCCCAGCATTTT.

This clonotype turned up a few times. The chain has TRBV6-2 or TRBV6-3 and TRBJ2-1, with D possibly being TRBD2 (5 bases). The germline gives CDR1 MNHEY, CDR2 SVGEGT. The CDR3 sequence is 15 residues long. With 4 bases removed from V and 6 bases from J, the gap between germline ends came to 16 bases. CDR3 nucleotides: TGTGCCAGCAGTTTCGGGTCCGGAGGAGTCAATGAGCAGTTCTTC. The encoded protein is CASSFGSGGVNEQFF.